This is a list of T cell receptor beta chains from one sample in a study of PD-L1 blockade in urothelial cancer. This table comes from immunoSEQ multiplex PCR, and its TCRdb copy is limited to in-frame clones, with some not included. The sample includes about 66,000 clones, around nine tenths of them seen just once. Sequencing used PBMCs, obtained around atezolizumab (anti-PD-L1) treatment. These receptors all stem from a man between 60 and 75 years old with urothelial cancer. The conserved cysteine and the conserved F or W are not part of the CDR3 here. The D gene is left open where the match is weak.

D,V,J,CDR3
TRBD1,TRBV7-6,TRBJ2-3,ASSQFLPGGLEASTDTQY
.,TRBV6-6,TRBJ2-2,ASSSLTVNTGELF
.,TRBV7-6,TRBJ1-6,ASSLDAGAPNSPLH
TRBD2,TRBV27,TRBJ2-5,ASSSLAGGPQTQY
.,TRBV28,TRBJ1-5,ASHRGGHQPQH
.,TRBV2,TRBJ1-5,ASSEQGFNQPQH
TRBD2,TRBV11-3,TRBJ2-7,ASSKAGGTYEQY
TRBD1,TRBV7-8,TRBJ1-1,ASSLEGQLNTEAF
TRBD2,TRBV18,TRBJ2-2,ASSLAGVAAGELF
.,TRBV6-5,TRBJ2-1,ASSYFRYNEQF
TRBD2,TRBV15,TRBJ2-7,ATSRDLAGVTYEQY
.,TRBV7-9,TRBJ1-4,ASSLGGQGYEKLF
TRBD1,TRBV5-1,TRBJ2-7,ASSSTGQGHEQY
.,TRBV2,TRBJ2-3,ASRRDSDTQY
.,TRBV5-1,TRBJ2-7,ASSLVVSDEQY
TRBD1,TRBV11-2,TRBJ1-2,ASSTTRTGDGYT
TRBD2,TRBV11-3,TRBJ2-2,ASRGGYSGELF
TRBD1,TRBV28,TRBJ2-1,ASSVTGDVYNEQF
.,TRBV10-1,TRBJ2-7,ASSDRGSYEQY
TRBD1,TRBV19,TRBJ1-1,ASSITPFRTRGPVTEAF
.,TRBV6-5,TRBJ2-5,ASSLTIVETQY
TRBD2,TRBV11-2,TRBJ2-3,ASSLVGTSGGGTDTQY
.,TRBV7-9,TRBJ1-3,ASSPHSGNTIY
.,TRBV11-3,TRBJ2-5,ASSLSGGFRETQY
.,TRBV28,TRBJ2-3,ASIPPFPGDTQY
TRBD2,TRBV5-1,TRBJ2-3,ASSRVGGGDSLPSTDTQY
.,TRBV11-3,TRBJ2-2,ASSFIRSGELF
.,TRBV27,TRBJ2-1,ASQRTGSSYNEQF
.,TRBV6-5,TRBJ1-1,ASSYSRYTEAF
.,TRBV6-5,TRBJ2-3,ASSYEAGSTDTQY
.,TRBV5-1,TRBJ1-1,ASSLGQTNTEAF
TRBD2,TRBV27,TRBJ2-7,ASRPSGRAYEQY
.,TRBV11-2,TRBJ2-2,ASSPQGNTGELF
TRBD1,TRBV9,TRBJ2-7,ASSVGGTGGLSEQY
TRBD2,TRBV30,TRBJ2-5,AWGLAGETQY
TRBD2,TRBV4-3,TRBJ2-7,ASSQERVTSIYEQY
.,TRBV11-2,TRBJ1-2,ASSSVGLRGGGYT
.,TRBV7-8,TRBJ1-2,ASSSPSGVRDYGYT
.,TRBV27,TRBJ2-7,ASSFRASYEQY